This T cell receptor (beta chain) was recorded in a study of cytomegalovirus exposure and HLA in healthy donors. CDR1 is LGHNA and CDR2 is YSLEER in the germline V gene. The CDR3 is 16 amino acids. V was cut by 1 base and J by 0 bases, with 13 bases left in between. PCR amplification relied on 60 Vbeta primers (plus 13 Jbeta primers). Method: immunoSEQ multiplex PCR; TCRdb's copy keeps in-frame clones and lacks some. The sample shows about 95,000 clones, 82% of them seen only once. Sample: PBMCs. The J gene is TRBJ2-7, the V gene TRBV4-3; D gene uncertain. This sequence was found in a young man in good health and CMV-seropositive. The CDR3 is CASSQGWADSSYEQYF. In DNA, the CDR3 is TGCGCCAGCAGCCAAGGGTGGGCAGATAGCTCCTACGAGCAGTACTTC.